This record concerns one T cell receptor (beta chain) sequence. The target antigen is unknown. This CDR3 has 18 residues. V shed 1 base and J 3 bases; nucleotides not matched to a gene: 11. Germline V gene sequence: CDR1 LGHNA, CDR2 YNFKEQ. This entry belongs to a study of PD-1 blockade in classical Hodgkin lymphoma. Overall study context: Patients had nivolumab dosed at 3 mg/kg, delivered intravenously every 2 weeks.

Broader study findings: Newly diagnosed patients were reported to start with lower TCR diversity than healthy donors. Causes of the repertoire differences remain undefined, possibly disease activity or prior therapy. A significant rise in TCR diversity was seen by C4D1 for CD4+ cells but not for CD8+ cells.

In every patient, relapse followed autologous stem cell transplantation, while exposure to brentuximab vedotin differed. Some clones are missing from TCRdb's copy, which holds only in-frame ones; the method was immunoSEQ multiplex PCR. The sample includes 60,000 or so clones, about 88% of them seen just once. Sequenced material: peripheral blood mononuclear cells (PBMCs), taken at baseline. The V and J genes are TRBV4-2 and TRBJ2-4, with TRBD2 identical over 8 bases. The sequence came from a human donor with classical Hodgkin lymphoma. CDR3 amino acids: CASSQGSVAGRDKNIQYF. The CDR3 nucleotides are TGTGCCAGCAGCCAAGGATCAGTAGCGGGAAGAGACAAAAACATTCAGTACTTC.